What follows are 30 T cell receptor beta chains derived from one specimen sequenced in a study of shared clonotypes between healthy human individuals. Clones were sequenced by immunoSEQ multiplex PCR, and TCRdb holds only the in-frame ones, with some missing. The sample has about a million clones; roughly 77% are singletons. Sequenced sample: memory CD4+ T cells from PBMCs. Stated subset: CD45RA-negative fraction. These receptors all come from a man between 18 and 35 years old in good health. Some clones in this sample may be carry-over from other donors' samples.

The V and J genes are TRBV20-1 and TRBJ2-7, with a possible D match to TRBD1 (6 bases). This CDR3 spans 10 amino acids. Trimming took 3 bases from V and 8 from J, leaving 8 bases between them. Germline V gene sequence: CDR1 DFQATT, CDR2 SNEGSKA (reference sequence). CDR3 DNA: TGCAGTGCTAGCGACAGGAAGCAGTACTTC. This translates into CSASDRKQYF.

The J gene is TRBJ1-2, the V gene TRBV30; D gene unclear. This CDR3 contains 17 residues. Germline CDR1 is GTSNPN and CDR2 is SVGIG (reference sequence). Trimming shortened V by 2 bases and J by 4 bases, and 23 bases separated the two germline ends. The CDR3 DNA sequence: TGTGCCTGGAGTTTCGACGCTGCCGGGCGGAGCTCCTATGGCTACACCTTC. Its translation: CAWSFDAAGRSSYGYTF.

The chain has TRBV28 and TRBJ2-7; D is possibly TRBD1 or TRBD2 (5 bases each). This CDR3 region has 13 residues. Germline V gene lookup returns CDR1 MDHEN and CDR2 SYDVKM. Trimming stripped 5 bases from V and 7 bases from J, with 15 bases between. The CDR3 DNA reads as TGTGCCAGCAGTCAAACCGGGACGACGGAGCAGTACTTC. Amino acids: CASSQTGTTEQYF.

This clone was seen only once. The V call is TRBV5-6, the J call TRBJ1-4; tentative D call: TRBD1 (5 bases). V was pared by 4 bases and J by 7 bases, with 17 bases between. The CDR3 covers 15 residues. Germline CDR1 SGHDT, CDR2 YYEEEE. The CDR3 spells CASSKIPRVGEKLFF. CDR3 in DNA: TGTGCCAGCAGCAAAATTCCCAGGGTGGGTGAAAAACTGTTTTTT.

The CDR3 loop reads CASSPSGRGNIQYF. CDR3 DNA sequence: TGTGCCAGCAGTCCTAGCGGGAGGGGAAACATTCAGTACTTC. The chain joins TRBV2 to TRBJ2-4; 12 bases fit TRBD2. Germline CDR1 reads SNHLY; CDR2 reads FYNNEI. Trimming removed 5 bases from V and 6 bases from J; junction bases left unmatched: 2. This CDR3 has 14 amino acids.

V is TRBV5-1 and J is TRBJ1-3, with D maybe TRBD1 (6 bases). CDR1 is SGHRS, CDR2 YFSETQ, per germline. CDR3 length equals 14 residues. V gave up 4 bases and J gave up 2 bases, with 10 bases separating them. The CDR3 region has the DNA TGCGCCAGCAGCCAACGGGACACTGGAAACACCATATATTTT. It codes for CASSQRDTGNTIYF. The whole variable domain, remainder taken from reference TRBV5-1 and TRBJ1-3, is KAGVTQTPRYLIKTRGQQVTLSCSPISGHRSVSWYQQTPGQGLQFLFEYFSETQRNKGNFPGRFSGRQFSNSRSEMNVSTLELGDSALYLCASSQRDTGNTIYFGEGSWLTVV.

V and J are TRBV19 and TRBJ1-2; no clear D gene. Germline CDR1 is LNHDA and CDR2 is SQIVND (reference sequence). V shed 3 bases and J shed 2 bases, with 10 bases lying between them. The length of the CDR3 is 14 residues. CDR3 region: CASSINSPNYGYTF. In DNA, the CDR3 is TGTGCCAGTAGTATTAACAGCCCAAACTATGGCTACACCTTC. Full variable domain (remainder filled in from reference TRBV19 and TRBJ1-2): DGGITQSPKYLFRKEGQNVTLSCEQNLNHDAMYWYRQDPGQGLRLIYYSQIVNDFQKGDIAEGYSVSREKKESFPLTVTSAQKNPTAFYLCASSINSPNYGYTFGSGTRLTVV.

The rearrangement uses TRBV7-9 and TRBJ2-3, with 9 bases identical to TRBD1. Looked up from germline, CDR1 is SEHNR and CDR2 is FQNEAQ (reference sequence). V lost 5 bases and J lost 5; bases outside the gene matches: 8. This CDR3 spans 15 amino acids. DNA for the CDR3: TGTGCCAGCAGCATAAACAGGGGGCAGATAGATACGCAGTATTTT. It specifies CASSINRGQIDTQYF. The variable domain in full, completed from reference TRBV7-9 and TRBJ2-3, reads DTGVSQNPRHKITKRGQNVTFRCDPISEHNRLYWYRQTLGQGPEFLTYFQNEAQLEKSRLLSDRFSAERPKGSFSTLEIQRTEQGDSAMYLCASSINRGQIDTQYFGPGTRLTVL.

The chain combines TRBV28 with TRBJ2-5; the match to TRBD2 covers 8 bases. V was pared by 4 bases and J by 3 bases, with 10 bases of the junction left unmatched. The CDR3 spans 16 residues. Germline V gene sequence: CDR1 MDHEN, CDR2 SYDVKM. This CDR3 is CASSSNLGRGEETQYF. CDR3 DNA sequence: TGTGCCAGCAGTTCCAACCTCGGGCGGGGGGAAGAGACCCAGTACTTC.

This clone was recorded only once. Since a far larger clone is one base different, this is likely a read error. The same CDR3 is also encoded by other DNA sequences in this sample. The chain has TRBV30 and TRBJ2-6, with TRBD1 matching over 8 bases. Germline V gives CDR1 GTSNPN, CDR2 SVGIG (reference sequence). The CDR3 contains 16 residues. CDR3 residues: CAWSLQGAPGANVLTF. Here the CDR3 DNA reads TGTGCCTGGAGTTTGCAGGGGGCCCCTGGAGCCAACGTCCTGACTTTC.

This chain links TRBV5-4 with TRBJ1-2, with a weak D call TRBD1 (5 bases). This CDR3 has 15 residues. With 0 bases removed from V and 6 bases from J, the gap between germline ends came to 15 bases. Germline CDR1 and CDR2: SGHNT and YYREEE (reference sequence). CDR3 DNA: TGTGCCAGCAGCTTGGCGGAGGGGAGTAGAAATGGCTACACCTTC. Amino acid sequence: CASSLAEGSRNGYTF.

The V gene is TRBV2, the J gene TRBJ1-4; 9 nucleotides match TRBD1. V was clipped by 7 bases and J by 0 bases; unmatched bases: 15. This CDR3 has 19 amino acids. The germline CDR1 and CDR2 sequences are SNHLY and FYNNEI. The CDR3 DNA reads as TGTGCCAGCACTCCGGGACAGGGAAGGGCGAGCGCAACTAATGAAAAACTGTTTTTT. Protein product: CASTPGQGRASATNEKLFF.

CDR3 protein: CASTLGVSYNEQFF. The CDR3 region has the DNA TGTGCCAGCACCTTGGGGGTCTCCTACAATGAGCAGTTCTTC. The chain links TRBV28 to TRBJ2-1; D may correspond to TRBD1 or TRBD2 (5 bases each). This CDR3 spans 14 amino acids. Per the germline V gene, CDR1 is MDHEN and CDR2 is SYDVKM. The germline V and J ends were trimmed by 7 bases and 0 bases, with 10 bases remaining between them.

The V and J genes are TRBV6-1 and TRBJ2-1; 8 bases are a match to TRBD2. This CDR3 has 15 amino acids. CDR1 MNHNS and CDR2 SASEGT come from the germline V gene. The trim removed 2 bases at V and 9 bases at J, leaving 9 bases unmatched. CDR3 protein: CASSERSGGLGEQFF. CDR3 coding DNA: TGTGCCAGCAGTGAAAGGTCGGGGGGGCTGGGTGAGCAGTTCTTC.

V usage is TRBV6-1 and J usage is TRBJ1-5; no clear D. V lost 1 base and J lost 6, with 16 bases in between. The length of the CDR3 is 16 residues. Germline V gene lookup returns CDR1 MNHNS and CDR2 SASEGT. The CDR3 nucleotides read TGTGCCAGCAGTGAAGGGGGTCAGTGGGGAAGTCAGCCCCAGCATTTT. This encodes CASSEGGQWGSQPQHF.

The CDR3 DNA is TGTGCCTGGAGTGTCAGGCGGCAGGGGGATCAGCCCCAGCATTTT. Its protein product is CAWSVRRQGDQPQHF. The chain is built from TRBV30 and TRBJ1-5; TRBD1 agrees at 7 bases. With 0 bases clipped from V and 5 bases from J, the junction kept 7 bases outside the gene matches. Germline-derived CDR1 and CDR2 are GTSNPN and SVGIG (reference sequence). The CDR3 length is 15 residues. Drawing the rest from reference TRBV30 and TRBJ1-5, the complete variable domain is SQTIHQWPATLVQPVGSPLSLECTVEGTSNPNLYWYRQAAGRGLQLLFYSVGIGQISSEVPQNLSASRPQDRQFILSSKKLLLSDSGFYLCAWSVRRQGDQPQHFGDGTRLSIL.

The CDR3 loop reads CASSSRTSGPGEQYF. The CDR3 region has the DNA TGTGCCAGCAGCTCGCGGACTAGCGGCCCCGGGGAGCAGTACTTC. This chain uses TRBV7-8 with TRBJ2-7; TRBD2 matches 10 bases. The CDR3 length is 15 residues. V lost 4 bases and J lost 7; bases outside the gene matches: 10. From germline, CDR1 is SGHVS and CDR2 FQNEAQ.

CDR3 sequence reads: CASSFYIGGTGELFF. CDR3 DNA sequence: TGTGCCAGCAGCTTTTACATTGGGGGCACCGGGGAGCTGTTTTTT. The rearrangement joins TRBV7-6 to TRBJ2-2; D might be TRBD1 or TRBD2, each matching 5 bases. The CDR3 sequence is 15 residues long. Germline lookup yields CDR1 SGHVS and CDR2 FNYEAQ. Trimming removed 3 bases from V and 4 bases from J, with 12 bases in between.

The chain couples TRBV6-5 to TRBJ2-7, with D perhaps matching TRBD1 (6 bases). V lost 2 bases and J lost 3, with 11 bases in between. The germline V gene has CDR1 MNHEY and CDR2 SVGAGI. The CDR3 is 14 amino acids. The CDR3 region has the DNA TGTGCCAGCAGTTACCCTGGGGGCGGCTACGAGCAGTACTTC. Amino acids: CASSYPGGGYEQYF.

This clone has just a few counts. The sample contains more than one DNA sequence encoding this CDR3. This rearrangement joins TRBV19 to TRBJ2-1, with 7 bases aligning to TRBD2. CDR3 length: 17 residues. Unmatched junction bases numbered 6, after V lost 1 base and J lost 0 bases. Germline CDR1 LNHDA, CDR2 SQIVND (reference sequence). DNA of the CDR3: TGTGCCAGTAGTATAGCGGGACTACTGAGCTCCTACAATGAGCAGTTCTTC. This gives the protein CASSIAGLLSSYNEQFF.

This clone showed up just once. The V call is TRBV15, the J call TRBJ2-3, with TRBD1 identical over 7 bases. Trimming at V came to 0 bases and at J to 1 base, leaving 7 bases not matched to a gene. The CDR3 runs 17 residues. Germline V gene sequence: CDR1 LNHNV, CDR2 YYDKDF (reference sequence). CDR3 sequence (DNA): TGTGCCACCAGCAGAGATCGATTAGGACAGGGCACAGATACGCAGTATTTT. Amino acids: CATSRDRLGQGTDTQYF.

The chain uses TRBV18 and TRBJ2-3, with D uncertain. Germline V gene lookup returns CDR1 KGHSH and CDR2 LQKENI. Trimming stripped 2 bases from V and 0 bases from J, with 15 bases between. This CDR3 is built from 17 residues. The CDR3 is CASSPGVGRSSTDTQYF. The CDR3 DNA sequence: TGTGCCAGCTCACCAGGGGTTGGGCGGTCTAGCACAGATACGCAGTATTTT. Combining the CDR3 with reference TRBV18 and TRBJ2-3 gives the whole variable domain NAGVMQNPRHLVRRRGQEARLRCSPMKGHSHVYWYRQLPEEGLKFMVYLQKENIIDESGMPKERFSAEFPKEGPSILRIQQVVRGDSAAYFCASSPGVGRSSTDTQYFGPGTRLTVL.

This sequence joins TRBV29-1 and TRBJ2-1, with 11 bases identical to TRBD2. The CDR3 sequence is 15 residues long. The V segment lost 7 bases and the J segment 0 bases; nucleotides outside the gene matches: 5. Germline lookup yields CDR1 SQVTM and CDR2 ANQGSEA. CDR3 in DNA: TGCAGCGGCAAGGGACTAGCGGACTCCTACAATGAGCAGTTCTTC. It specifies CSGKGLADSYNEQFF.

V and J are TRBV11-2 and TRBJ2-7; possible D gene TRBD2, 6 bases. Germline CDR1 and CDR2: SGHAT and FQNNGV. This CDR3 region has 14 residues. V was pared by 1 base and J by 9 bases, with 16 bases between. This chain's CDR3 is CASSLVGDSAGQYF. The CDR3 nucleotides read TGTGCCAGCAGCTTAGTTGGGGACTCAGCAGGGCAGTACTTC.

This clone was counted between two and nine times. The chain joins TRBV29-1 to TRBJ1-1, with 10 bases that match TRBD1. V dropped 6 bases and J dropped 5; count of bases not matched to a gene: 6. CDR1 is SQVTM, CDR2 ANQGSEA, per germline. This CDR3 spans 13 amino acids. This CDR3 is CSVIRTGGTEAFF. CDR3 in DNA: TGCAGCGTGATCAGGACAGGGGGAACTGAAGCTTTCTTT. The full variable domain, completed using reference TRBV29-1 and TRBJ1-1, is SAVISQKPSRDICQRGTSLTIQCQVDSQVTMMFWYRQQPGQSLTLIATANQGSEATYESGFVIDKFPISRPNLTFSTLTVSNMSPEDSSIYLCSVIRTGGTEAFFGQGTRLTVV.

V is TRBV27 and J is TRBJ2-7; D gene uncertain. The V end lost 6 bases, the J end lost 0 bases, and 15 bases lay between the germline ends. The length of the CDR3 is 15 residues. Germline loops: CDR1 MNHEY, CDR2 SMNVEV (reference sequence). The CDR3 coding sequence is TGTGCCAGCAGAAGACAAGGGTTAAGCTCCTACGAGCAGTACTTC. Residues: CASRRQGLSSYEQYF.

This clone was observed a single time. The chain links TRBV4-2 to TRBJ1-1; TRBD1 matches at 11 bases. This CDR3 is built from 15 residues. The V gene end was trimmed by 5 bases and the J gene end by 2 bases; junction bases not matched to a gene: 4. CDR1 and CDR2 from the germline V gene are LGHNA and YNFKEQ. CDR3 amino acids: CASSGQGARNTEAFF. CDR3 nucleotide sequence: TGTGCCAGCAGCGGACAGGGGGCGCGAAACACTGAAGCTTTCTTT.

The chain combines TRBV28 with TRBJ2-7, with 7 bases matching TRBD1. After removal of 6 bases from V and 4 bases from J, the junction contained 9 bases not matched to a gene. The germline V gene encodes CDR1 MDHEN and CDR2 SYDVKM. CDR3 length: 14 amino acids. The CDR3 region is CASRKQGSGYEQYF. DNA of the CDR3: TGTGCCAGCAGAAAACAGGGGAGCGGTTACGAGCAGTACTTC.

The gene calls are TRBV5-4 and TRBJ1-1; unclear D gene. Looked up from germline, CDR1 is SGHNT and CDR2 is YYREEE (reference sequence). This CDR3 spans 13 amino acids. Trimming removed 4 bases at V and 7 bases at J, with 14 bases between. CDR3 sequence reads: CASSREKSREAFF. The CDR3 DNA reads TGTGCCAGCAGCCGGGAGAAATCGCGTGAAGCTTTCTTT.

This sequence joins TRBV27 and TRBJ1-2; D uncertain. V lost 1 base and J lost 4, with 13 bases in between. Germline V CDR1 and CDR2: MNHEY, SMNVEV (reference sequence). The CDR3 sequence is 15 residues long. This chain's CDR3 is CASSLWSDPLYGYTF. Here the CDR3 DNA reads TGTGCCAGCAGTTTATGGTCAGACCCGCTCTATGGCTACACCTTC.